The 12 T cell receptor beta chains presented below share a single source sample, sequenced in a study of blood T cell repertoires in COVID-19. Profiling relied on immunoSEQ multiplex PCR, and the TCRdb table lists in-frame clones only, not all of them. Found here are a few hundred thousand clones, around 90% of them singletons; the top ten hold roughly 4.3%. The specimen sequenced was PBMCs or T cells enriched from blood (not recorded which). These receptors all stem from a woman aged 18-29 years with acute COVID-19.

The chain has TRBV28 and TRBJ2-6; 11 bases fit TRBD1. Germline CDR1 and CDR2: MDHEN and SYDVKM. The CDR3 is 20 amino acids. The trim removed 3 bases at V and 0 bases at J, leaving 10 bases unmatched. The CDR3 protein is CASSFGTGGRASSGANVLTF. The CDR3 DNA sequence: TGTGCCAGCAGTTTCGGGACAGGGGGGAGAGCGAGCTCTGGGGCCAACGTCCTGACTTTC. Drawing the rest from reference TRBV28 and TRBJ2-6, the complete variable domain is DVKVTQSSRYLVKRTGEKVFLECVQDMDHENMFWYRQDPGLGLRLIYFSYDVKMKEKGDIPEGYSVSREKKERFSLILESASTNQTSMYLCASSFGTGGRASSGANVLTFGAGSRLTVL.

This CDR3 is CASSFEDRVEHYGYTF. The DNA of the CDR3 is TGTGCCAGCAGTTTCGAGGACAGGGTGGAACACTATGGCTACACCTTC. This chain uses TRBV28 with TRBJ1-2, with 8 bases matching TRBD1. The CDR3 spans 16 residues. V trimming: 3 bases; J trimming: 3 bases; junction bases outside the gene matches: 9. Germline values: CDR1 MDHEN, CDR2 SYDVKM.

This clone turned up a few times. This sequence joins TRBV27 and TRBJ1-5; 8 bases match TRBD1. Germline CDR1 reads MNHEY; CDR2 reads SMNVEV (reference sequence). Trimming took 6 bases from V and 3 from J; bases not matched to a gene: 7. This CDR3 spans 15 amino acids. CDR3 residues: CASRTTGALNQPQHF. The DNA for the CDR3 is TGTGCCAGCAGGACGACAGGGGCCCTCAATCAGCCCCAGCATTTT.

This sequence joins TRBV4-2 and TRBJ1-4; perhaps TRBD1 as D (5 bases). In germline, CDR1 is LGHNA, CDR2 YNFKEQ. This CDR3 is built from 15 residues. The V and J ends lost 2 bases and 6 bases respectively, with 13 bases between them. CDR3 in DNA: TGTGCCAGCAGCCAAAAGCAGGGCGGGGATGAAAAACTGTTTTTT. Amino acid sequence: CASSQKQGGDEKLFF.

The gene calls are TRBV28 and TRBJ1-5; 10 bases agree with TRBD1. V lost 11 bases and J lost 7; bases outside the gene matches: 14. This CDR3 has 15 amino acids. Germline CDR1 reads MDHEN; CDR2 reads SYDVKM. The CDR3 region has the DNA TGTGCCGGTTCACGACCGGGACAGGGGAAACAGCCCCAGCATTTT. The encoded protein is CAGSRPGQGKQPQHF.

This rearrangement joins TRBV2 to TRBJ1-5; perhaps TRBD1 as D (6 bases). In germline, CDR1 is SNHLY, CDR2 FYNNEI. The CDR3 spans 16 residues. V lost 7 bases, J lost 3 bases, and 19 bases lay in between. CDR3 protein: CASNKGVPHFNQPQHF. In DNA, the CDR3 is TGTGCCAGCAACAAGGGGGTCCCACACTTCAATCAGCCCCAGCATTTT.

The CDR3 sequence: CASSQDFSGNTIYF. The DNA of the CDR3 is TGTGCCAGCAGTCAGGATTTCTCTGGAAACACCATATATTTT. The rearrangement joins TRBV6-5 to TRBJ1-3; D gene uncertain. The ends were cut back, 5 bases at V and 0 bases at J, with 8 bases in the middle. Germline V CDR1 and CDR2: MNHEY, SVGAGI. The CDR3 runs to 14 residues.

The CDR3 DNA sequence: TGTGCCAGCAGCTACAATGGGGGCAGTCGGGTTGAGGTATACGAGCAGTACTTC. Translation: CASSYNGGSRVEVYEQYF. This chain connects TRBV7-9 to TRBJ2-7; D is perhaps TRBD1 (6 bases). The ends were cut back, 4 bases at V and 4 bases at J, with 26 bases in the middle. This CDR3 spans 18 amino acids. CDR1 is SEHNR, CDR2 FQNEAQ, per germline (reference sequence).

The V gene is TRBV9, the J gene TRBJ2-7; 8 nucleotides line up with TRBD2. CDR3 size: 15 residues. Trimming at V came to 3 bases and at J to 6 bases, leaving 11 bases not matched to a gene. Germline CDR1 SGDLS, CDR2 YYNGEE. CDR3 sequence: CASSGLGLEAGEQYF. Written as DNA, the CDR3 is TGTGCCAGCAGCGGGCTGGGACTAGAAGCGGGCGAGCAGTACTTC.

This sequence joins TRBV28 and TRBJ1-2, with no clear D. The CDR3 covers 14 residues. The germline V gene encodes CDR1 MDHEN and CDR2 SYDVKM. The V gene lost 1 base and the J gene lost 7 bases, with 13 bases spanning the gap. The CDR3: CASSLFGSGRGYTF. Written as DNA, the CDR3 is TGTGCCAGCAGTTTATTTGGTAGTGGTCGTGGCTACACCTTC.

This chain uses TRBV11-3 with TRBJ1-1; the match to TRBD1 covers 7 bases. With V trimmed by 3 bases and J by 5 bases, 6 bases remained unmatched. The V gene's germline CDR1 is SGHNT and CDR2 YENEEA. The CDR3 is 14 amino acids. As DNA, the CDR3 is TGTGCCAGCAGCTTCCGGGACAGTAGTACTGAAGCTTTCTTT. Its protein product is CASSFRDSSTEAFF. The entire variable domain, with the rest obtained from reference TRBV11-3 and TRBJ1-1, is as follows: EAGVVQSPRYKIIEKKQPVAFWCNPISGHNTLYWYLQNLGQGPELLIRYENEEAVDDSQLPKDRFSAERLKGVDSTLKIQPAELGDSAVYLCASSFRDSSTEAFFGQGTRLTVV.

The CDR3 here is CASSPDRGWRGYTF. In DNA, the CDR3 is TGTGCCAGCAGTCCCGACAGGGGGTGGCGAGGCTACACCTTC. The chain combines TRBV27 with TRBJ1-2; 9 bases line up with TRBD1. With V trimmed by 5 bases and J by 8 bases, 9 bases remained unmatched. Looked up from germline, CDR1 is MNHEY and CDR2 is SMNVEV (reference sequence). CDR3 length: 14 amino acids.